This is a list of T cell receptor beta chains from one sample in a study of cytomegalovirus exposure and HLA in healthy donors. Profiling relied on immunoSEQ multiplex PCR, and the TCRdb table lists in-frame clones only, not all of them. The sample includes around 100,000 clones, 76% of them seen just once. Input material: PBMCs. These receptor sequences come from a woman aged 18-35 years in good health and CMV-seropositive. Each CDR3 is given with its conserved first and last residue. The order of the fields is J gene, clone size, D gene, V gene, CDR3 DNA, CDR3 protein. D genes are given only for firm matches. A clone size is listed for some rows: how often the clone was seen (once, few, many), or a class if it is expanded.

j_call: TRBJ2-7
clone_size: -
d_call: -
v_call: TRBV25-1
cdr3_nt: TGTGCCAGCAGGAGAGACAAGAGCCCCTACGAGCAGTACTTC
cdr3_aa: CASRRDKSPYEQYF

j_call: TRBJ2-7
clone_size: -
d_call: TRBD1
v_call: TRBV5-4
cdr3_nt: TGTGCCAGCAGCTACGGGACAGGCCCCTACGAGCAGTACTTC
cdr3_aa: CASSYGTGPYEQYF

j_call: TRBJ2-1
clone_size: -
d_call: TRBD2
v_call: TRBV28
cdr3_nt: TGTGCCAGCAGTTCCAACACCTTACTAGCGGGAGCGGATGAGCAGTTCTTC
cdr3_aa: CASSSNTLLAGADEQFF

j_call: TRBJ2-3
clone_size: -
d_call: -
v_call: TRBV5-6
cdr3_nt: TGTGCCAGCAGCTCTCCCTTGGGCTTTGACCCAGATACGCAGTATTTT
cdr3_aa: CASSSPLGFDPDTQYF

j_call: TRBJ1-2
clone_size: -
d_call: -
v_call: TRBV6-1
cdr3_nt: TGTGCCAGCAGTGATTTGGGAGGGTTGGCTGGCTACACCTTC
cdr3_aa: CASSDLGGLAGYTF

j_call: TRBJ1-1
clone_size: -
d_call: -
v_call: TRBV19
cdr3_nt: TGTGCCAGTACAGTGACAGTAGGATACACTGAAGCTTTCTTT
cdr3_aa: CASTVTVGYTEAFF

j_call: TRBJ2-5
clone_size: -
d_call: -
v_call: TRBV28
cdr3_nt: TGTGCCAGCGTAGGACAGAACCAAGAGACCCAGTACTTC
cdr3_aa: CASVGQNQETQYF

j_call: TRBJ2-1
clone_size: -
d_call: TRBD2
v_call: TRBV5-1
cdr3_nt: TGCGCCAGCAGCTTGGAAAGCGGGAGAACTGATGAGCAGTTCTTC
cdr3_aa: CASSLESGRTDEQFF

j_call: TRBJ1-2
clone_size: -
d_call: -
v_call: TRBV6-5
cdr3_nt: TGTGCCAGCAGTTACGGGCGGGGACGGGGTAACTATGGCTACACCTTC
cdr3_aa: CASSYGRGRGNYGYTF

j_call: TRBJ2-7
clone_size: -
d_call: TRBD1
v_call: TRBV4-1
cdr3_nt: TGCGCCAGCAGCCAAGATTCCCTGACAGGGAACAGAGATAGACCCTACGAGCAGTACTTC
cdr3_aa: CASSQDSLTGNRDRPYEQYF

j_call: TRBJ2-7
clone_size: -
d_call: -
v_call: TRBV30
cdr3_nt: TGTGCCTGGAGTGCCTTATACGAGCAGTACTTC
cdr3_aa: CAWSALYEQYF

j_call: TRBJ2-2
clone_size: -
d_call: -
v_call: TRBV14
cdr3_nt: TGTGCCAGCGGGCCGCGGGGCACCGGGGAGCTGTTTTTT
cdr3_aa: CASGPRGTGELFF

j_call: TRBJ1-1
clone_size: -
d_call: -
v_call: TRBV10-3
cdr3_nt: TGTGCCATCAGTGAGTCCAGGGTGACTGAAGCTTTCTTT
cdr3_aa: CAISESRVTEAFF

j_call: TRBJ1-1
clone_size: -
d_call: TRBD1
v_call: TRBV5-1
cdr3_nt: TGCGCCAGCCGCAACAGGGGCCTCGGGAACACTGAAGCTTTCTTT
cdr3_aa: CASRNRGLGNTEAFF

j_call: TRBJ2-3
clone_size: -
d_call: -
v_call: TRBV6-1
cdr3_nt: TGTGCCAGCAGTGGTGGGGCCGAAGATACGCAGTATTTT
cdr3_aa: CASSGGAEDTQYF

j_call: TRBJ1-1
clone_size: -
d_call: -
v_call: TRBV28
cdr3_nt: TGTGCCAGCAGCCAAGGCGGCACTGAAGCTTTCTTT
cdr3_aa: CASSQGGTEAFF

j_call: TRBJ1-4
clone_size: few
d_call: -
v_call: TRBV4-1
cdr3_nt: TGCGCCAGCACCAACGTGGAGGGGTCTAATGAAAAACTGTTTTTT
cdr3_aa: CASTNVEGSNEKLFF

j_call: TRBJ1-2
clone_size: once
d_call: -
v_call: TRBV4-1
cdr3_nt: TGCGCCAGCAGCCAAGATGACCAGGGGAGGGGCTATGGCTACACCTTC
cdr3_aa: CASSQDDQGRGYGYTF

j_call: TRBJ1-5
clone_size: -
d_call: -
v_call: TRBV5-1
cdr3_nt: TGCGCCAGCAGCTCGACAGGCCTTAATCAGCCCCAGCATTTT
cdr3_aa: CASSSTGLNQPQHF

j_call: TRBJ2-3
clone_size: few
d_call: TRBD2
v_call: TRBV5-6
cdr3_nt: TGTGCCAGCAGCTTCGGCGGGACTAGCGGAATTACAACGCAGTATTTT
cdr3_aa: CASSFGGTSGITTQYF

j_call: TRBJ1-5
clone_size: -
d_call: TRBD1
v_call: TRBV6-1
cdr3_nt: TGTGCCAGCAGTGAAGTAGGGCAGGGGGGACAGCCCCAGCATTTT
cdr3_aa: CASSEVGQGGQPQHF

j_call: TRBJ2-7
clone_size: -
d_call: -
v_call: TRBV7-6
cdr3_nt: TGTGCCAGCAGCGAAGGAACTAGCAGCAGCTCCTACGAGCAGTACTTC
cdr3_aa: CASSEGTSSSSYEQYF

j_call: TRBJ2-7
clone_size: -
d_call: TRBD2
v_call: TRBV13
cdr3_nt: TGTGCCAGCAGCCAGACCACGGGGGGGAGCACCTACGAGCAGTACTTC
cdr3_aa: CASSQTTGGSTYEQYF

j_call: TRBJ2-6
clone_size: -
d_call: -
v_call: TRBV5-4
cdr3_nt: TGTGCCAGCAGCCCACCGGGTCCTAGCTCTGGGGCCAACGTCCTGACTTTC
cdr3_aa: CASSPPGPSSGANVLTF

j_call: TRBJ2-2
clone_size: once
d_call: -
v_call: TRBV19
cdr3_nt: TGTGCCAGTAGTATAGGACAGGTGAACACCGGGGAGCTGTTTTTT
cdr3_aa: CASSIGQVNTGELFF

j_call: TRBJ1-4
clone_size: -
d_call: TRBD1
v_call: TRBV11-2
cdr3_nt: TGTGCCAGCAGCCTAACGCGACAGGGCGGGAATGAAAAACTGTTTTTT
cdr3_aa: CASSLTRQGGNEKLFF

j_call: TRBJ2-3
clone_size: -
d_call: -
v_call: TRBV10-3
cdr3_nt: TGTGCCATCACCCGGACTCCCTCTAGCACAGATACGCAGTATTTT
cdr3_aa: CAITRTPSSTDTQYF

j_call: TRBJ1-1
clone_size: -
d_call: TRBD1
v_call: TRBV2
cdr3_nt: TGTGCCAGCAGTGAACCGGGACAGGGACAGAACACTGAAGCTTTCTTT
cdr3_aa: CASSEPGQGQNTEAFF

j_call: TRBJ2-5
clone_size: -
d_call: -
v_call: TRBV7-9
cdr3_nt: TGTGCCAGCGGACCCTGGGGCTTTGAGACCCAGTACTTC
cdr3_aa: CASGPWGFETQYF

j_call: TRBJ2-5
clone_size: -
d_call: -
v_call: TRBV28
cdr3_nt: TGTGCCACCCGGGCCTCAGCGGCCCAAGAGACCCAGTACTTC
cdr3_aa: CATRASAAQETQYF

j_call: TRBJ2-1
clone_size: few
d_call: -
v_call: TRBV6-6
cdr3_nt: TGTGCCAGCAGTCGCAGCTCCTACAATGAGCAGTTCTTC
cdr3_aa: CASSRSSYNEQFF

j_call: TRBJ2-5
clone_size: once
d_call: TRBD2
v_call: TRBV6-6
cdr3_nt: TGTGCCAGCAGTTACTTGACTAGCCTGGAGACCCAGTACTTC
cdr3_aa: CASSYLTSLETQYF

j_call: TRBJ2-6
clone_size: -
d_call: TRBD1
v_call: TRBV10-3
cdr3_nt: TGTGCCATCAGCGGACAGGAAAGCTCTGGGGCCAACGTCCTGACTTTC
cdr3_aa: CAISGQESSGANVLTF

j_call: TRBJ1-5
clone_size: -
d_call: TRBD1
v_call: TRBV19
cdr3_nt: TGTGCCAGTGACAGGGGAACACAGGGACCCAATCCTAGCAATCAGCCCCAGCATTTT
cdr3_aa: CASDRGTQGPNPSNQPQHF

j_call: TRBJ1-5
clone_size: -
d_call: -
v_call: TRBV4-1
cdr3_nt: TGCGCCAGCAGCCAAGGCGGGGGCGCGGCCCAGCCCCAGCATTTT
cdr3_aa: CASSQGGGAAQPQHF

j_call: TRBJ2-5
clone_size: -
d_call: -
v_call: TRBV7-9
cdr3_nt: TGTGCCAGCAGCTTGGCAGGGGTGGACGAAGAGACCCAGTACTTC
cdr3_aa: CASSLAGVDEETQYF

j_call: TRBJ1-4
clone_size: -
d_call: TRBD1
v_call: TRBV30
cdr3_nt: TGTGCCTGGAACAGGGGGCCCGATGAAAAACTGTTTTTT
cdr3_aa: CAWNRGPDEKLFF

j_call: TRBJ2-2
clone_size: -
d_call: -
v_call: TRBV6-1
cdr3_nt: TGTGCCAGCAGTGGAAGAGTAGGGGAGGCCGGGGAGCTGTTTTTT
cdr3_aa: CASSGRVGEAGELFF

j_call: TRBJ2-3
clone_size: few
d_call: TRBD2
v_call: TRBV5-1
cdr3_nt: TGCGCCAGCAGCTTACGGGAGGGAGAGACAGATACGCAGTATTTT
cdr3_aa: CASSLREGETDTQYF

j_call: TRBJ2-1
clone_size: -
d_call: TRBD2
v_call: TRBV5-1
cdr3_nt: TGCGCCAGCAGCAATAGCGGGAGCTCCTACAATGAGCAGTTCTTC
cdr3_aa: CASSNSGSSYNEQFF

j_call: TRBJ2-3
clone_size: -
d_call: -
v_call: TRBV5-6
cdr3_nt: TGTGCCAGCAGCTTGCCCTCCGTTACAGATACGCAGTATTTT
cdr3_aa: CASSLPSVTDTQYF

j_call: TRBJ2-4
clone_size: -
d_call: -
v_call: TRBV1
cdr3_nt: TGCACCAGCAGCCAAGGGACGACTAGCGGGAGGGGGCGGGACAAAAACATTCAGTACTTC
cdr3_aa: CTSSQGTTSGRGRDKNIQYF

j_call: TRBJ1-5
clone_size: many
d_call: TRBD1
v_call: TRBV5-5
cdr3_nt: TGTGCCAGCAGCGCCACCTGGGACAGGCCCCAGCATTTT
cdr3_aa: CASSATWDRPQHF

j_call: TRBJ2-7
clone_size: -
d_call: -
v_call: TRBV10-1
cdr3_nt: TGCGCCAGCAGTGGAGACTCATTCTACGAGCAGTACTTC
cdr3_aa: CASSGDSFYEQYF

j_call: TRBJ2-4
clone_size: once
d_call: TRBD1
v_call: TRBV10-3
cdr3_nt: TGTGCCATCAGCCGGACAGGGGGCTTGGACATTCAGTACTTC
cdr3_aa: CAISRTGGLDIQYF

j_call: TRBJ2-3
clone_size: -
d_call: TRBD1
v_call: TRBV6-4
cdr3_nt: TGTGCCAGCAGCCCGACAGGGGAGAAAGATACGCAGTATTTT
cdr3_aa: CASSPTGEKDTQYF

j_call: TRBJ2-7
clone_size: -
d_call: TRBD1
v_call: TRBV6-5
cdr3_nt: TGTGCCAGCAGTTACCGACGGGACAGTCTAAGCGAGCAGTACTTC
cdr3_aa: CASSYRRDSLSEQYF

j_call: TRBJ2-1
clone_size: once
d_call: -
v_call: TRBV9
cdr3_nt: TGTGCCAGCAGCGAGAGAACTAAGGATGAGCAGTTCTTC
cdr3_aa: CASSERTKDEQFF